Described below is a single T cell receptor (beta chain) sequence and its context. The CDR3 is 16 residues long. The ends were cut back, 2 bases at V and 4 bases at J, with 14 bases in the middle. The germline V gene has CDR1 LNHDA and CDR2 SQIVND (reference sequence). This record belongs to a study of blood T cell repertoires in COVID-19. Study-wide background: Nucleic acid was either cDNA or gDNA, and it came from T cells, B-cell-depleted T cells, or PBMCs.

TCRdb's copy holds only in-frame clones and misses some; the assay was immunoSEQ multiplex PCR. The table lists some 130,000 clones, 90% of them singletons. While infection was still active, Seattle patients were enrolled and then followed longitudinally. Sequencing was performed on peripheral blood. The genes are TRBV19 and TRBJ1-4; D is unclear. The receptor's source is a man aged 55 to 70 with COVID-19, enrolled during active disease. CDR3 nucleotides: TGTGCCAGTAGTATACGACCGGAGGGTTTTAATGAAAAACTGTTTTTT. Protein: CASSIRPEGFNEKLFF.